These 19 T cell receptor beta chains were sequenced from one sample in a study of Ad26.COV2.S vaccination and SARS-CoV-2 variants. Described treatment: about 20 received Ad26.COV2.S at low or high dose, single or two shots; about 5 received placebo; per-sample allocation not given. Samples were taken on day 63 after the first vaccine or placebo injection. Here immunoSEQ multiplex PCR was the method, and the copy in TCRdb shows in-frame clones only, minus some. This repertoire shows more than 300,000 clones, about 88% found once; its top ten account for 9.5% to 12%. The source material was peripheral blood, sampled in a trial of Ad26.COV2.S vaccine versus placebo. The receptors originated from a person between 18 and 65 years old who received the Ad26.COV2.S COVID-19 vaccine or a placebo.

The gene calls are TRBV3-1 (or the pseudogene TRBV3-2) and TRBJ1-2; possibly TRBD1 for D (6 bases). CDR1 and CDR2 (germline): LGHDT, YNNKEL (reference sequence). CDR3 length equals 13 residues. Trimming pared 8 bases from V and 3 bases from J, leaving 13 bases between. CDR3 residues: CASAPGEYYGYTF. Written as DNA, the CDR3 is TGTGCCAGCGCCCCAGGGGAATACTATGGCTACACCTTC.

The chain couples TRBV7-2 to TRBJ2-2; no firm D call. Germline assignment: CDR1 SGHTA and CDR2 FQGNSA. The germline V and J ends were trimmed by 5 bases and 0 bases, with 10 bases remaining between them. This CDR3 has 15 residues. CDR3 amino acids: CASSVRLANTGELFF. The CDR3 DNA sequence: TGTGCCAGCAGCGTACGCCTCGCGAACACCGGGGAGCTGTTTTTT.

This sequence joins TRBV5-4 and TRBJ2-2; possible D gene TRBD1, 6 bases. The V gene lost 5 bases and the J gene lost 3 bases, with 11 bases spanning the gap. This CDR3 has 14 residues. The germline gives CDR1 SGHNT, CDR2 YYREEE (reference sequence). In DNA, the CDR3 is TGTGCCAGCAGGGGGGACATATACACCGGGGAGCTGTTTTTT. It yields the protein CASRGDIYTGELFF.

Only a few counts were recorded for this clone. This sequence joins TRBV6-2 or TRBV6-3 and TRBJ1-5; D is uncertain. The V end lost 2 bases, the J end lost 0 bases, and 14 bases lay between the germline ends. This CDR3 contains 17 residues. Germline CDR1 and CDR2: MNHEY and SVGEGT. CDR3 nucleotides: TGTGCCAGCAGTTACGCGATCGGAAGAAATAGCAATCAGCCCCAGCATTTT. Its protein is CASSYAIGRNSNQPQHF.

The genes are TRBV10-3 and TRBJ1-1; D unclear. The CDR3 runs to 13 residues. CDR1 and CDR2 from the germline V gene are ENHRY and SYGVKD. V lost 0 bases to trimming and J lost 11 bases, with 13 bases between them. The CDR3 loop reads CAISESSLGRAFF. Written as DNA, the CDR3 is TGTGCCATCAGTGAGTCGTCGCTGGGTCGGGCTTTCTTT.

The genes are TRBV6-2 or TRBV6-3 and TRBJ1-1; TRBD1 might be the D (5 bases). Trimming cost V 1 base and J 10 bases, with 13 bases left between them. The germline CDR1 and CDR2 sequences are MNHEY and SVGEGT. CDR3 length: 13 residues. The CDR3 here is CASSYYGGTGAFF. DNA for the CDR3: TGTGCCAGCAGTTACTACGGAGGGACGGGAGCTTTCTTT.

The chain recombines TRBV3-1 (or the pseudogene TRBV3-2) with TRBJ2-7; 11 nucleotides agree with TRBD2. CDR1 and CDR2 from the germline V gene are LGHDT and YNNKEL (reference sequence). The CDR3 spans 16 residues. J gave up 7 bases and V 6 bases, and 14 bases lay outside the gene matches. CDR3 in amino acids: CASRRSLAGAYYEQYF. The CDR3 DNA sequence: TGTGCCAGCAGACGCTCACTAGCGGGAGCTTACTATGAGCAGTACTTC.

V gene TRBV19 combines with J gene TRBJ1-1; no clear D gene. The CDR3 has 14 amino acids. Trimming left V 0 bases short and J 4 bases short, with 9 bases between. The germline gives CDR1 LNHDA, CDR2 SQIVND (reference sequence). The chain's CDR3 is CASSIEGRLTEAFF. The CDR3 nucleotides read TGTGCCAGTAGTATAGAAGGGAGACTCACTGAAGCTTTCTTT.

The CDR3 sequence is CASSPTGGRSYNEQFF. The CDR3 nucleotides are TGTGCCAGCAGCCCTACGGGGGGGAGATCATACAATGAGCAGTTCTTC. This chain joins TRBV28 and TRBJ2-1; 8 bases map to TRBD2. Germline V gene data show CDR1 as MDHEN and CDR2 as SYDVKM. Unmatched junction bases numbered 11, after V lost 6 bases and J lost 4 bases. The CDR3 spans 16 residues.

The chain joins TRBV7-2 to TRBJ2-7, with 7 bases lining up with TRBD1. V lost 2 bases and J lost 5; bases outside the gene matches: 6. Germline lookup yields CDR1 SGHTA and CDR2 FQGNSA. There are 14 residues in the CDR3. As DNA, the CDR3 is TGTGCCAGCAGCTTAATGACAGGGTCCCACGAGCAGTACTTC. It encodes CASSLMTGSHEQYF.

V usage is TRBV24-1 and J usage is TRBJ1-2, with D perhaps TRBD1 (5 bases). This CDR3 spans 13 amino acids. CDR1 KGHDR and CDR2 SFDVKD come from the germline V gene. V lost 7 bases and J lost 5, with 13 bases in between. The CDR3 coding sequence is TGTGCCACCAGCGGCCAGGGTAATTATGGCTACACCTTC. It codes for CATSGQGNYGYTF.

The count of this clone is one. This rearrangement joins TRBV6-1 to TRBJ2-1, with 11 positions matching TRBD2. The germline V gene has CDR1 MNHNS and CDR2 SASEGT. The ends lost 4 bases at V and 2 bases at J; junction bases unmatched: 7. There are 17 residues in the CDR3. CDR3 amino acids: CASSAPTSGKPYNEQFF. The CDR3 DNA follows: TGTGCCAGCAGTGCACCGACTAGCGGGAAACCCTACAATGAGCAGTTCTTC.

This clone was observed a handful of times. The rearrangement links TRBV5-4 to TRBJ1-1, with D perhaps matching TRBD1 (5 bases). The V gene's germline CDR1 is SGHNT and CDR2 YYREEE (reference sequence). The CDR3 runs 16 residues. Between the trimmed V and J ends, which lost 0 bases and 4 bases, there was a span of 16 bases. CDR3 bases: TGTGCCAGCAGCTTGGCGAGAGGGGTTGACGGCACTGAAGCTTTCTTT. Translation: CASSLARGVDGTEAFF.

This chain links TRBV11-2 with TRBJ2-5; D unclear. The CDR3 sequence is 12 residues long. Germline assignment: CDR1 SGHAT and CDR2 FQNNGV. The germline V and J ends were trimmed by 5 bases and 5 bases, with 9 bases remaining between them. The CDR3 sequence: CASSTNSETQYF. DNA of the CDR3: TGTGCCAGCAGCACGAACTCGGAGACCCAGTACTTC.

The chain combines TRBV6-6 with TRBJ1-3; 8 nucleotides align to TRBD1. Germline assignment: CDR1 MNHNY and CDR2 SVGAGI (reference sequence). This CDR3 spans 14 amino acids. Trimming removed 6 bases from V and 5 bases from J; junction bases left unmatched: 6. CDR3 nucleotides: TGTGCCAGCAGCCCGACAGGGGTGCGAAACACCATATATTTT. This codes for CASSPTGVRNTIYF.

The chain couples TRBV5-4 to TRBJ1-4; 8 nucleotides agree with TRBD1. The CDR3 totals 16 residues. Trimming at V came to 4 bases and at J to 1 base, leaving 6 bases not matched to a gene. In germline, CDR1 is SGHNT, CDR2 YYREEE (reference sequence). CDR3 sequence (DNA): TGTGCCAGCAGCATTGGGACAGGAGGAACTAATGAAAAACTGTTTTTT. Residues: CASSIGTGGTNEKLFF.

The gene calls are TRBV11-2 and TRBJ2-7; 9 bases match TRBD2. Germline V gene lookup returns CDR1 SGHAT and CDR2 FQNNGV. The CDR3 extends over 14 amino acids. V was clipped by 4 bases and J by 0 bases; unmatched bases: 1. CDR3 nucleotide sequence: TGTGCCAGCAGCTCACTAGCGGGCTCCTACGAGCAGTACTTC. Translating it yields CASSSLAGSYEQYF.

The chain couples TRBV11-2 to TRBJ1-1, with D perhaps TRBD1 (5 bases). CDR3 length equals 14 residues. Trimming cost V 6 bases and J 3 bases, with 14 bases left between them. Germline V gene data show CDR1 as SGHAT and CDR2 as FQNNGV. CDR3 sequence: CASSSRARDTEAFF. DNA for the CDR3: TGTGCCAGCAGTTCTCGGGCCAGGGACACTGAAGCTTTCTTT.

This chain joins TRBV29-1 and TRBJ1-3; 12 nucleotides match TRBD1. Germline CDR1 reads SQVTM; CDR2 reads ANQGSEA. The V gene end was trimmed by 5 bases and the J gene end by 3 bases; junction bases not matched to a gene: 2. The length of the CDR3 is 14 residues. CDR3 nucleotide sequence: TGCAGCGTTCGGGACAGGGGGCTTGGAAACACCATATATTTT. Encoded protein: CSVRDRGLGNTIYF. Full variable domain (rest looked up from reference TRBV29-1 and TRBJ1-3): SAVISQKPSRDICQRGTSLTIQCQVDSQVTMMFWYRQQPGQSLTLIATANQGSEATYESGFVIDKFPISRPNLTFSTLTVSNMSPEDSSIYLCSVRDRGLGNTIYFGEGSWLTVV.